This T cell receptor (beta chain) emerged from a study of early T cells in non-severe SARS-CoV-2 infection. This clonotype appeared many times. Germline loops: CDR1 SGHRS, CDR2 YFSETQ. This CDR3 is 15 amino acids long. V was clipped by 7 bases and J by 3 bases, with 20 bases between them. One entry per CDR3 protein results from TCRdb running MiXCR on the 5' RACE reads. The table includes 55,000 to 75,000 distinct CDR3 sequences, roughly 8.4% detected once. The TCR was taken from an adult who was a healthcare worker with PCR-confirmed SARS-CoV-2 infection or an uninfected control (not recorded which). V and J are TRBV5-1 and TRBJ2-7; TRBD1 is a possible D gene (6 bases). The specimen sequenced was whole blood. In DNA, the CDR3 is TGCGCCAGCGCCCCCGGGCAGGGGATCTACTACGAGCAGTACTTC. It yields the protein CASAPGQGIYYEQYF.